This T cell receptor (beta chain) was profiled in a study of T cells after yellow fever vaccination. The CDR3 has 15 residues. The ends lost 7 bases at V and 0 bases at J; junction bases unmatched: 6. Germline CDR1 is SGDLS and CDR2 is YYNGEE. Study conclusions and caveats: Abundant contaminating clonotypes from the bulk population could appear in FACS-sorted repertoires. Detected again after the booster were most primary-vaccination clones, at roughly 95% CD4 and nearly 90% CD8.

This clonotype was counted a few times. Synthesis of TCR cDNA relied on 5'RACE template switching, which attached a universal primer site and UMIs. TCRdb processed the 5' RACE reads anew with MiXCR; each CDR3 protein has one entry. The sample lists some 80,000 distinct CDR3 sequences, about an eighth occurring once. The sequencing here drew on CD8+ T cells not binding an NS4B(214-222) dextramer, sorted from PBMCs, taken 21 days after the first yellow fever vaccination. The chain joins TRBV9 to TRBJ2-3; TRBD2 aligns across 9 bases. This clonotype originated in a man aged 18 to 30 who received the YFV17D yellow fever vaccine. CDR3 region: CASGASGVSTDTQYF. The CDR3 bases are TGTGCCAGCGGAGCTAGCGGGGTTAGCACAGATACGCAGTATTTT.